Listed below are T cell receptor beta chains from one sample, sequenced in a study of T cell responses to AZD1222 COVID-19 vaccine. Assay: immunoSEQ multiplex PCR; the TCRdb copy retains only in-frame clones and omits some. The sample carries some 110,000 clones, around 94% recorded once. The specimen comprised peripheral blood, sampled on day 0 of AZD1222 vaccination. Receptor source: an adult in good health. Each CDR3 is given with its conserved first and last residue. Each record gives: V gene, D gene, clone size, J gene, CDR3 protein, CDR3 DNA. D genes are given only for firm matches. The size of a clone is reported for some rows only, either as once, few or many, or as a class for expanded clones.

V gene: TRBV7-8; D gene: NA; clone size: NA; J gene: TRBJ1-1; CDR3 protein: CASSSKTGLDAEAFF; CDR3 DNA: TGTGCCAGCAGCTCCAAGACCGGGTTGGACGCTGAAGCTTTCTTT
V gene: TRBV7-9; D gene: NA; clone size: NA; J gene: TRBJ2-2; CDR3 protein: CASSLLTSSGTGELFF; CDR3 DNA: TGTGCCAGCAGCCTCCTCACGAGCAGCGGCACCGGGGAGCTGTTTTTT
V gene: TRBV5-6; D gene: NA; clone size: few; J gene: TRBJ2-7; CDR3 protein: CASSFWGGYEQYF; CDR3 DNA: TGTGCCAGCAGCTTCTGGGGCGGATACGAGCAGTACTTC
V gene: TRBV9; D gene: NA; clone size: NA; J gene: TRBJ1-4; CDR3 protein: CASSPGHMDEKLFF; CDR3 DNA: TGTGCCAGCTCGCCGGGCCATATGGATGAAAAACTGTTTTTT
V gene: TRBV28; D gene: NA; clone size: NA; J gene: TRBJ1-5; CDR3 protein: CASSGGQSKHQPQHF; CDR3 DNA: TGTGCCAGCAGTGGTGGACAATCCAAGCATCAGCCCCAGCATTTT
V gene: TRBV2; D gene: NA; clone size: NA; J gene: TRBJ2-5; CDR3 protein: CASIGERETQYF; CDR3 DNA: TGTGCCAGCATTGGGGAGCGGGAGACCCAGTACTTC
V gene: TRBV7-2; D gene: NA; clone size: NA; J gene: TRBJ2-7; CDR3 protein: CASSLPYEQYF; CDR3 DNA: TGTGCCAGCAGCTTACCATACGAGCAGTACTTC
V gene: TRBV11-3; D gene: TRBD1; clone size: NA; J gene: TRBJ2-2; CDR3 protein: CASRPRQGLWGELFF; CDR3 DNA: TGTGCCAGCAGACCGCGACAGGGGTTATGGGGGGAGCTGTTTTTT
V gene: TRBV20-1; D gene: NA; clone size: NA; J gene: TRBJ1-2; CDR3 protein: CSASGGASYGYTF; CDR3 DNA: TGCAGTGCTAGTGGAGGTGCTTCTTATGGCTACACCTTC
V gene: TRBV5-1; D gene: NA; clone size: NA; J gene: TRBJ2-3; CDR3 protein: CASSLNAPDGTDTQYF; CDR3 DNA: TGCGCCAGCAGCTTAAACGCCCCCGACGGCACAGATACGCAGTATTTT
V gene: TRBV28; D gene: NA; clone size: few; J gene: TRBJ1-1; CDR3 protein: CASSFSGSDEAFF; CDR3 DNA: TGTGCCAGCAGTTTCTCCGGGAGCGATGAAGCTTTCTTT
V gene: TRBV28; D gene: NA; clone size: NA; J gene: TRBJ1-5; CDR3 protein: CASSLFPFGGFNQPQHF; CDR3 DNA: TGTGCCAGCAGTTTATTCCCTTTTGGAGGGTTCAATCAGCCCCAGCATTTT
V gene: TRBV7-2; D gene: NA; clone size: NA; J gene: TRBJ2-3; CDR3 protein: CASSFGGSQYF; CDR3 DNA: TGTGCCAGCAGCTTCGGCGGCTCGCAGTATTTT
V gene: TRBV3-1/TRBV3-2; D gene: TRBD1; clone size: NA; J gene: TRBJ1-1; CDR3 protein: CASSQRTGRTEAFF; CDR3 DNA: TGTGCCAGCAGCCAAAGGACAGGGAGGACTGAAGCTTTCTTT
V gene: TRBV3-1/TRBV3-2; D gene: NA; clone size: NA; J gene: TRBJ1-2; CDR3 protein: CASRNMNYGYTF; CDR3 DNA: TGTGCCAGCCGTAATATGAACTATGGCTACACCTTC
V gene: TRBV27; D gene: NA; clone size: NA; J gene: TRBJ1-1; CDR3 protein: CASRLRRGPNTEAFF; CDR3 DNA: TGTGCCAGCAGGCTCAGGCGGGGACCGAACACTGAAGCTTTCTTT
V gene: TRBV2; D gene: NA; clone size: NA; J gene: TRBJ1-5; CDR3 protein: CASSERTRNQPQHF; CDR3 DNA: TGTGCCAGCAGTGAACGTACACGCAATCAGCCCCAGCATTTT
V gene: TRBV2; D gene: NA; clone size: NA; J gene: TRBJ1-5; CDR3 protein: CAGSQEPGSNQPQHF; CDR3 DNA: TGTGCCGGATCGCAGGAACCGGGGAGCAATCAGCCCCAGCATTTT
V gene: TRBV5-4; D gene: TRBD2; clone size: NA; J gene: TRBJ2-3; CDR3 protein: CASSFGLAGLTDTQYF; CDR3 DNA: TGTGCCAGCAGCTTCGGACTAGCGGGACTCACAGATACGCAGTATTTT
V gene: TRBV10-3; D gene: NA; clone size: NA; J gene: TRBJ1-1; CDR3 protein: CAIRSDSMNTEAFF; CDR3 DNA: TGTGCCATCAGGTCGGACAGCATGAACACTGAAGCTTTCTTT
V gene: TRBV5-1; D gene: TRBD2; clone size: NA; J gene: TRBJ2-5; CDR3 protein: CASSDSGTSGATYQETQYF; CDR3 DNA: TGCGCCAGCAGCGATTCCGGGACTAGCGGGGCTACGTACCAAGAGACCCAGTACTTC
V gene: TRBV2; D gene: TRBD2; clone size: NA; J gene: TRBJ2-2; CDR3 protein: CASSYGLAGELFF; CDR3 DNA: TGTGCCAGCAGTTATGGACTAGCCGGGGAGCTGTTTTTT
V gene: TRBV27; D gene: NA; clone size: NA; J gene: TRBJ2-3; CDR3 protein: CASSLRGGGTDTQYF; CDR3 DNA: TGTGCCAGCAGCCTCAGAGGGGGTGGGACAGATACGCAGTATTTT
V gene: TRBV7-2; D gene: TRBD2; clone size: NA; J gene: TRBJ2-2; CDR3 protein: CASSLVRRSGLAETGELFF; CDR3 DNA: TGTGCCAGCAGCTTAGTACGCCGCTCGGGACTAGCGGAGACCGGGGAGCTGTTTTTT
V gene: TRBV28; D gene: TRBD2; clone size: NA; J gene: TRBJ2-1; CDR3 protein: CASSIDGLAGYNEQFF; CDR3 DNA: TGTGCCAGCAGCATCGACGGACTAGCGGGATACAATGAGCAGTTCTTC
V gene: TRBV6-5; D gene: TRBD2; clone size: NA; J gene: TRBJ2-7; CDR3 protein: CASSPGGYEQYF; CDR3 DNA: TGTGCCAGCAGCCCCGGGGGGTACGAGCAGTACTTC
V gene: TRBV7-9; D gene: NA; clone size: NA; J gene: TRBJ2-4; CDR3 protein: CASSLSVAKNIQYF; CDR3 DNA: TGTGCCAGCAGCTTATCGGTGGCCAAAAACATTCAGTACTTC
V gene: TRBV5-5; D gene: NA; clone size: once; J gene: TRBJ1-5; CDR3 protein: CASSFIPVAQPQHF; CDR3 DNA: TGTGCCAGCAGCTTCATACCGGTGGCTCAGCCCCAGCATTTT
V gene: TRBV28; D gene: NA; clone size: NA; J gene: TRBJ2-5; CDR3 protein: CASKRTQETQYF; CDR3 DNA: TGTGCCAGCAAGCGCACACAAGAGACCCAGTACTTC
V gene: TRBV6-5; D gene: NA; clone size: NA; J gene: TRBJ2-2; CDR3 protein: CASWGPNTGELFF; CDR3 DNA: TGTGCCAGCTGGGGACCCAACACCGGGGAGCTGTTTTTT
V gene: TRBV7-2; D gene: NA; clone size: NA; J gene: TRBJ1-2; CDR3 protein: CASIYGLSGDGYTF; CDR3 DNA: TGTGCCAGCATCTACGGACTTTCAGGTGATGGCTACACCTTC
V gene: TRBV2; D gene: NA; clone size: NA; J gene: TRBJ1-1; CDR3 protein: CASSEGVAMNTEAFF; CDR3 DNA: TGTGCCAGCAGTGAAGGGGTCGCCATGAACACTGAAGCTTTCTTT
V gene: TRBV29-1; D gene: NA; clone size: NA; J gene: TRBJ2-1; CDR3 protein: CSATGTPGYNEQFF; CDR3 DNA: TGCAGCGCCACCGGGACCCCCGGCTACAATGAGCAGTTCTTC
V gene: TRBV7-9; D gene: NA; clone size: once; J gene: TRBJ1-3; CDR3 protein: CASSARPEGNGNTIYF; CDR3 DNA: TGTGCCAGCAGCGCCCGACCCGAGGGAAATGGAAACACCATATATTTT
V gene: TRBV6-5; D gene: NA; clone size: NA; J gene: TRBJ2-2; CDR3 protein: CASRDRGTGELFF; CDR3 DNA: TGTGCCAGCAGGGACCGAGGGACCGGGGAGCTGTTTTTT
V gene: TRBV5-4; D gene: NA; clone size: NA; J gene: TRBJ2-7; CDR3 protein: CASSSPLSYEQYF; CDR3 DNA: TGTGCCAGCAGCTCACCTCTCTCCTACGAGCAGTACTTC
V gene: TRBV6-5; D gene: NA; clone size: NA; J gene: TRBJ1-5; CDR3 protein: CASILDGGNQPQHF; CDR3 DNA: TGTGCCAGCATCCTGGACGGGGGGAATCAGCCCCAGCATTTT
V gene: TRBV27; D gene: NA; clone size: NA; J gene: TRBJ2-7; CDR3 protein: CASSFTGYEQYF; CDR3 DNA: TGTGCCAGCAGTTTCACAGGCTACGAGCAGTACTTC
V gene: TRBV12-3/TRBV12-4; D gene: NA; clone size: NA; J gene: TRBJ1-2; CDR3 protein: CASSLAGTVGYTF; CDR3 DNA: TGTGCCAGCAGTTTAGCGGGGACGGTCGGCTACACCTTC
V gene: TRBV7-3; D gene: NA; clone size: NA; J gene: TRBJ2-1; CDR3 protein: CASRAPLRGGGKPSSYNEQFF; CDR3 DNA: TGTGCCAGCAGGGCCCCTCTGCGGGGAGGTGGAAAGCCGAGCTCCTACAATGAGCAGTTCTTC
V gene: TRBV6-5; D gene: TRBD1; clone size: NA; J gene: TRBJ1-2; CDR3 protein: CASRLGTGGGYTF; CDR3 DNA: TGTGCCAGCAGACTCGGGACAGGGGGTGGCTACACCTTC
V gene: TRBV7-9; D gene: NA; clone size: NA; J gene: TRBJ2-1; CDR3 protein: CASSLESAEQFF; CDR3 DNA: TGTGCCAGCAGCCTGGAATCGGCTGAGCAGTTCTTC
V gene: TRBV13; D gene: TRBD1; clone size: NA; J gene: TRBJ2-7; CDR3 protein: CASSFSGTGSHEQYF; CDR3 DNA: TGTGCCAGCAGCTTCTCCGGGACAGGGTCCCACGAGCAGTACTTC
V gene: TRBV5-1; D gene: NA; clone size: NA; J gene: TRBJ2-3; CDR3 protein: CASSLGGRNTQYF; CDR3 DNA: TGCGCCAGCAGCTTGGGGGGGAGGAATACGCAGTATTTT
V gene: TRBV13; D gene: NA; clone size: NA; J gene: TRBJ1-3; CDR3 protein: CASSLRGVSGNTIYF; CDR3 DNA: TGTGCCAGCAGCTTAAGAGGCGTATCCGGAAACACCATATATTTT
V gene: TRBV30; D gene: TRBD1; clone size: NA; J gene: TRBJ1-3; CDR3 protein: CAWSVGTATLGNTIYF; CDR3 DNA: TGTGCCTGGAGTGTTGGGACAGCCACACTTGGAAACACCATATATTTT
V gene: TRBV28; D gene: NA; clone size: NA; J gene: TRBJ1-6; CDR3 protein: CASSLWAGRGSPLHF; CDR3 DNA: TGTGCCAGCAGTTTATGGGCAGGGAGAGGATCACCCCTCCACTTT
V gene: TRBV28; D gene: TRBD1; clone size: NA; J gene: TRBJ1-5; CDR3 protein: CASSAPRQGRQPQHF; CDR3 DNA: TGTGCCAGCAGTGCACCCCGACAGGGAAGACAGCCCCAGCATTTT